Each of the 3 T cell receptor beta chains below was sequenced from the same sample in a study of CD8+CD57+ T cells in acquired aplastic anemia. According to the study, genomic DNA was the template for TCR beta VDJ and CDR3 profiling. TCRdb passed the reads through MiXCR, listing each CDR3 protein once. Of about 20,000 distinct CDR3 sequences in the sample, approximately 39% are singletons; the top ten hold 80% to 90%. General study findings and limits: Patients had CD8+CD57+ cells showing lower diversity than total CD4+ and CD8+ pools.

No antigen is known for these receptors. Patients included in sequencing had previously demonstrated CD8+CD57+ cell expansion by flow cytometry. The specimen sequenced was CD8+CD57+ T cells sorted from PBMCs. Subset here: bead-enriched CD8+CD57+ effector memory T cells from SAA patients. These receptors were taken from a human donor with aplastic anemia.

J is TRBJ1-1 and V is TRBV10-3; D is undetermined. V was shortened by 4 bases and J by 9 bases, with 9 bases between the two germline ends. CDR1 ENHRY and CDR2 SYGVKD come from the germline V gene. The CDR3 extends over 11 amino acids. As DNA, the CDR3 is TGTGCCATCAGTGTCAGTGAGAAAGCTTTCTTT. Amino acids: CAISVSEKAFF.

This clonotype came up a few times. The chain couples TRBV5-5 to TRBJ2-7; 7 bases align to TRBD1. The CDR3 runs 15 residues. Germline V gives CDR1 SGHKS, CDR2 YYEKEE (reference sequence). V lost 0 bases and J lost 2; bases outside the gene matches: 5. CDR3 DNA: TGTGCCAGCAGCTTGGAAGGGGGCCGCACCTACGAGCAGTACTTC. Its protein product is CASSLEGGRTYEQYF.

V is TRBV5-1 and J is TRBJ2-1; D is perhaps TRBD1 (5 bases). The ends were cut back, 4 bases at V and 7 bases at J, with 9 bases in the middle. The germline CDR1 and CDR2 sequences are SGHRS and YFSETQ. The CDR3 is 12 amino acids. The CDR3 nucleotides read TGCGCCAGCAGCCGTCAGGGTAATGAGCAGTTCTTC. This encodes CASSRQGNEQFF. Looking up the rest from reference TRBV5-1 and TRBJ2-1 gives the full variable domain: KAGVTQTPRYLIKTRGQQVTLSCSPISGHRSVSWYQQTPGQGLQFLFEYFSETQRNKGNFPGRFSGRQFSNSRSEMNVSTLELGDSALYLCASSRQGNEQFFGPGTRLTVL.